The TCR beta chain described here comes from a study of shared clonotypes between healthy human individuals (dated by TCRdb to between 2020 and 2021). With regard to the full study: Two women and a few men aged 18 to 49 years were included in the cohort. For each donor, three plates each were used for CD4 naive and CD4 memory, two plates were used for CD8 naive, and one plate was used for CD8 memory. Per donor, leukapheresis produced somewhere between about 0.94 and 10 billion PBMCs. To increase sequencing depth and limit assay-specific biases, different laboratories used diverse techniques to prepare libraries and sequence TCR repertoires. Blood TCR repertoires of about 5 healthy adults were deeply sequenced to estimate repertoire size and the extent of clonotype sharing between individuals.

Trimming removed 4 bases from V and 8 bases from J, leaving 14 bases between the germline ends. CDR1 and CDR2, per the germline V gene (reference sequence), are LNHDA and SQIVND. Counted from cysteine to phenylalanine, this CDR3 has 13 amino acids. The retained sequence is limited to the CDR3, 39 bases, with the frame set at the first base. Points the paper makes about the study in general: Only blood was sampled, and tissue TCR repertoires likely differ from those in blood. Rarefaction of sorted-subset datasets indicated incomplete sequencing despite the large sequencing depth. When a handful of donors were compared, the shared fraction of clonotypes was around 4.6% for naive CD4, 3.5% for naive CD8, about 2.4% for memory CD4, and 0.35% to 0.4% for memory CD8. Larger estimated clonotype richness was generally found for naive subsets than for memory subsets. Pairwise subsampling led to the expectation that sequencing depth would affect the degree of clonotype sharing among donors. Clonotypes shared by all four sorted-subset donors showed higher generation probabilities than non-shared clonotypes. Because the study included a small number of donors, the genetic and exposure-history diversity represented was limited.

A word on this clone: Its antigen has not been determined. No base qualities exist here, and no much larger clone lies one base off it.

TCR CDR3 regions were amplified from genomic DNA by multiplex PCR using the deep immunoSEQ assay. For each cell subset, the extracted genomic DNA was distributed evenly across all wells of several immunoSEQ 96-well plates, and each plate served as one replicate. For sorted subsets, each replicate PCR was loaded with 200 ng genomic DNA, equivalent to about 30,000 T cell genomes. Purified libraries were quantified with a Qubit 3.0 fluorometer, sized on a Bioanalyzer 2100, and re-quantified with the KAPA Library Quantification kit. Every immunoSEQ 96-well plate was sequenced on a dedicated single-read 150-cycle Illumina NextSeq 550 flow cell. Per the original workflow: Because the immunoSEQ output held only junctional sequences and lacked quality scores, the filtering could not match the filtering applied to full-length reads. To assign V/J genes and CDR3, sequences were annotated using PyIR, a Python wrapper for IgBLAST v1.9, with IMGT germline references. Reads with weak V/J assignments (E-value above 1e-6), missing CDR3, stop codons, out-of-frame junctions, or ambiguous translated residues were removed. V3J clonotypes were defined by identical inferred V gene, J gene, and CDR3 amino acid sequence. Percentage overlap between repertoires was calculated by dividing the number of shared unique clonotypes by the size of the smaller repertoire. Three approaches were used to assess repertoire richness: RTK rarefaction, the Chao1 estimator, and Recon v2.1 estimates of unobserved clonotypes. Generation probabilities for all TCRbeta clonotypes obtained by the gDNA method from a few donors were computed using OLGA. TCRdb provides this immuneACCESS table in a form limited to in-frame rearrangements. Some clones are lacking; in checked studies, under half of them reflect an unresolved V gene, and why the rest are absent is not known. The V and J calls and clone size come from that table; D and trimming were worked out from the DNA. Counted in this sample were under 2,500,000 clones; nearly 97% of them appeared once. Jointly, the top ten make up roughly 0.13% of the sample.

Healthy HIV-negative adults with no recently reported acute infections or vaccinations were included as donors. Only Caucasian adults living in Nashville, Tennessee, USA were represented among the donors. Magnetic negative selection was used to enrich CD4+ T cells, after which naive cells were positively selected on CD45RA and the negative fraction became the memory subset. Blood was collected by leukapheresis, and PBMCs were isolated by Ficoll-Histopaque density gradient centrifugation and then cryopreserved in liquid nitrogen vapor phase. Analytical flow cytometry was used to check the purity and quantity of each magnetically sorted T cell population. Each sorted fraction had its genomic DNA isolated and then quantified by UV absorbance on a Nanodrop 2000c.

This receptor was identified in a young man in good health. Sequencing was performed on naive CD4+ T cells sorted from blood. In light of the paper, this sample's cell subset or site label describes: CD45RA+ positively selected. The chain is encoded by TRBV19 joined to TRBJ1-2, with TRBD1 as a weak D call on 6 bases. The DNA is as follows: TGTGCCAGTAGTACAACAGGGTATGGAGGCTACACCTTC. The encoded protein is CASSTTGYGGYTF.